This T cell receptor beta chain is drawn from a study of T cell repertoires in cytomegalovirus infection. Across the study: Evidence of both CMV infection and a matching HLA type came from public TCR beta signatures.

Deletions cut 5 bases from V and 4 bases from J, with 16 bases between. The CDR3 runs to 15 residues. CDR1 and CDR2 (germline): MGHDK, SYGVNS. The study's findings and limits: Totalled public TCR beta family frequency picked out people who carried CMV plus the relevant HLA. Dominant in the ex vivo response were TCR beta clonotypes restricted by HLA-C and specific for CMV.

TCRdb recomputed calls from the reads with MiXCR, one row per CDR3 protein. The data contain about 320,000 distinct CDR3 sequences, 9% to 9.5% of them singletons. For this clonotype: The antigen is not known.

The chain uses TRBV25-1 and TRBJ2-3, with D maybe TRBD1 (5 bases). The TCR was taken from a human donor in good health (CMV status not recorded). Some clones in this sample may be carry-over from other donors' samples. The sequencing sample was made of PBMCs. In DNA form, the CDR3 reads TGTGCCAGCAGTCCCGGTAGACAGTACGCAGATACGCAGTATTTT. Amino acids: CASSPGRQYADTQYF. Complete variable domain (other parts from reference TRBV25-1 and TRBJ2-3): EADIYQTPRYLVIGTGKKITLECSQTMGHDKMYWYQQDPGMELHLIHYSYGVNSTEKGDLSSESTVSRIRTEHFPLTLESARPSHTSQYLCASSPGRQYADTQYFGPGTRLTVL.